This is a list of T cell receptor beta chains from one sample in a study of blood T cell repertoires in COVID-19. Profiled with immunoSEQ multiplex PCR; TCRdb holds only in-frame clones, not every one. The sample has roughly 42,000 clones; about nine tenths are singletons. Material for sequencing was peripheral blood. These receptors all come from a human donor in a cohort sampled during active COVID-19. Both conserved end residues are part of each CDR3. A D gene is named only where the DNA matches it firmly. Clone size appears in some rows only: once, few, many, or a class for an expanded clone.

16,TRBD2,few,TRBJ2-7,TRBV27,CASSLFWGGKPYEQYF,TGTGCCAGCAGTTTATTTTGGGGGGGGAAGCCCTACGAGCAGTACTTC
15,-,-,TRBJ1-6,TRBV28,CASSSPQQTGSPLHF,TGTGCCAGCAGTTCCCCCCAACAAACGGGTTCACCCCTCCACTTT
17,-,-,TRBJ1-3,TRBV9,CASSVAAGTSSGNTIYF,TGTGCCAGCAGCGTAGCTGCAGGGACAAGCTCTGGAAACACCATATATTTT
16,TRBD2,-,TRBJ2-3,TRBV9,CASSVVGGGVADTQYF,TGTGCCAGCAGCGTAGTTGGCGGGGGGGTCGCAGATACGCAGTATTTT
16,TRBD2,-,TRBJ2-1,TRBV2,CASSGTSGGSYNEQFF,TGTGCCAGCAGTGGGACTAGCGGGGGGTCCTACAATGAGCAGTTCTTC
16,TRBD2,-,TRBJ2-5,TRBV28,CASSPSGTSGRGTQYF,TGTGCCAGCAGTCCTTCCGGGACTAGCGGGAGAGGGACCCAGTACTTC
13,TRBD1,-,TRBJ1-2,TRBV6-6,CASRDRGGYGYTF,TGTGCCAGCAGAGACAGGGGTGGGTATGGCTACACCTTC
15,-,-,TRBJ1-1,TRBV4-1,CASSQGFGGTTEAFF,TGCGCCAGCAGCCAAGGGTTTGGAGGTACGACTGAAGCTTTCTTT
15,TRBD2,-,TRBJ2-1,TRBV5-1,CASSYTSGGAYEQFF,TGCGCCAGCAGCTATACTAGCGGGGGGGCCTATGAGCAGTTCTTC
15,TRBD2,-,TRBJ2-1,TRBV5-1,CASSPSGGSYNEQFF,TGCGCCAGCAGCCCTAGCGGGGGCAGCTACAATGAGCAGTTCTTC
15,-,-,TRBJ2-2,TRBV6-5,CASSYGGTDTGELFF,TGTGCCAGCAGTTACGGGGGGACCGACACCGGGGAGCTGTTTTTT
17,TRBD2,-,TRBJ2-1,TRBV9,CASSVDLQAGGMVEQFF,TGTGCCAGCAGCGTAGATCTTCAGGCGGGGGGGATGGTTGAGCAGTTCTTC
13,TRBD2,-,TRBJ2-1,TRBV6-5,CASLRRGDDEQFF,TGTGCCAGCCTTAGACGGGGGGACGATGAGCAGTTCTTC
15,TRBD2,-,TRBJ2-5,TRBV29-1,CSVPPSGGMEKTQYF,TGCAGCGTTCCTCCAAGCGGGGGTATGGAGAAGACCCAGTACTTC
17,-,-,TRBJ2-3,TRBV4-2,CASSQGLAESSTDTQYF,TGTGCCAGCAGCCAAGGCCTGGCGGAGTCTAGCACAGATACGCAGTATTTT
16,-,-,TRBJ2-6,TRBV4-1,CASSRNGRSGANVLTF,TGCGCCAGCAGCCGGAATGGGAGGTCTGGGGCCAACGTCCTGACTTTC
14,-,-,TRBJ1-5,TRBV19,CASSEVYSNQPQHF,TGTGCCAGTAGCGAGGTTTATAGCAATCAGCCCCAGCATTTT
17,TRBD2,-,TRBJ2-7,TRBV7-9,CASSPQGGAGGSDEQYF,TGTGCCAGCAGCCCTCAAGGAGGAGCGGGAGGTAGCGACGAGCAGTACTTC
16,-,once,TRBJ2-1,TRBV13,CASSLGLERPYNEQFF,TGTGCCAGCAGCTTAGGACTCGAGCGACCCTACAATGAGCAGTTCTTC
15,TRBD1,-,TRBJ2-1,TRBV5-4,CASSLAGTGWGEQFF,TGTGCCAGCAGCTTGGCCGGGACAGGCTGGGGTGAGCAGTTCTTC
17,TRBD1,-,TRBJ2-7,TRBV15,CATSRARERDRPYEQYF,TGTGCCACCAGCAGAGCCAGAGAACGGGACAGACCCTACGAGCAGTACTTC
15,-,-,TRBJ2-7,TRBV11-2,CASSLESAGLYEQYF,TGTGCCAGCAGCTTAGAATCGGCAGGCCTCTACGAGCAGTACTTC
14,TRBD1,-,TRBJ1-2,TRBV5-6,CASSLTQGVGGYTF,TGTGCCAGCAGCTTGACCCAGGGGGTTGGGGGCTACACCTTC
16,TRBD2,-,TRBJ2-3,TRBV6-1,CASSASGGISTDTQYF,TGTGCCAGCAGTGCTAGCGGGGGGATTAGCACAGATACGCAGTATTTT
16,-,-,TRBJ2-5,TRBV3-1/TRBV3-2,CASSQGRLSSQETQYF,TGTGCCAGCAGCCAAGGCCGCTTATCCAGCCAAGAGACCCAGTACTTC
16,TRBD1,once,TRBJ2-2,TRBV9,CASSLQTGTDTGELFF,TGTGCCAGCAGCCTACAGACAGGGACGGACACCGGGGAGCTGTTTTTT
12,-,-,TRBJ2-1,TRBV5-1,CASSSLVNEQFF,TGCGCCAGCAGCAGCCTAGTCAATGAGCAGTTCTTC
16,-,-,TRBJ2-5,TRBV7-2,CASSLAQLGGQETQYF,TGTGCCAGCAGCTTAGCGCAGTTAGGGGGCCAAGAGACCCAGTACTTC
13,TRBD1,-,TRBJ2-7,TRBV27,CASSLSGGGEQYF,TGTGCCAGCAGTTTATCAGGGGGCGGTGAGCAGTACTTC
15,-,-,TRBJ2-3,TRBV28,CASSFDSTSTDTQYF,TGTGCCAGCAGTTTTGACTCGACTAGCACAGATACGCAGTATTTT
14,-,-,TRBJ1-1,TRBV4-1,CASSQREGRGEAFF,TGCGCCAGCAGCCAGAGGGAGGGGAGGGGTGAAGCTTTCTTT
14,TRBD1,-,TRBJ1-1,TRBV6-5,CASSLTGGGTEAFF,TGTGCCAGCAGTTTGACAGGGGGCGGTACTGAAGCTTTCTTT
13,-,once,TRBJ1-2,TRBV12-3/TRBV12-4,CASSPSGNYGYTF,TGTGCCAGCAGTCCCTCGGGGAACTATGGCTACACCTTC
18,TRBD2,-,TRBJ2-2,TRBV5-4,CASSSPVAGGLSTGELFF,TGTGCCAGCAGCTCCCCAGTAGCGGGAGGGCTAAGTACCGGGGAGCTGTTTTTT
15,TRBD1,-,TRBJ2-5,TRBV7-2,CASSSGQGGQETQYF,TGTGCCAGCAGCTCTGGACAGGGGGGCCAGGAGACCCAGTACTTC
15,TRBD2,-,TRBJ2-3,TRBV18,CASSPGTSRTDTQYF,TGTGCCAGCTCACCCGGGACTAGCAGGACAGATACGCAGTATTTT
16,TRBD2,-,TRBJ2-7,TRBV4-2,CASSQAAGGLRGEQYF,TGTGCCAGCAGCCAAGCAGCGGGAGGGCTTCGTGGCGAGCAGTACTTC
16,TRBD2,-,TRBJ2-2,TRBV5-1,CASSLVTSGGTGELFF,TGCGCCAGCAGCTTGGTCACTAGCGGGGGCACCGGGGAGCTGTTTTTT
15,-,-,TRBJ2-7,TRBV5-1,CASSLGLPDSYEQYF,TGCGCCAGCAGCTTGGGACTACCCGACTCCTACGAGCAGTACTTC
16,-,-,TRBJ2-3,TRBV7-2,CASSLNPRGAGDTQYF,TGTGCCAGCAGCTTAAATCCCCGGGGGGCAGGAGATACGCAGTATTTT
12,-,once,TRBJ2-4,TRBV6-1,CASSENRDIQYF,TGTGCCAGCAGTGAAAATCGGGACATTCAGTACTTC
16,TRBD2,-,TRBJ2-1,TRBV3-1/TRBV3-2,CASSQRGRSSYNEQFF,TGTGCCAGCAGCCAACGCGGGAGGTCTTCCTACAATGAGCAGTTCTTC
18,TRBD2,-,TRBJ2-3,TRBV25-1,CASSGPPGTSGNRDTQYF,TGTGCCAGCAGTGGCCCCCCCGGGACTAGCGGCAACCGAGATACGCAGTATTTT
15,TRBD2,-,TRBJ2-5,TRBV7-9,CASSLSAGGQETQYF,TGTGCCAGCAGCCTCTCCGCCGGGGGGCAAGAGACCCAGTACTTC
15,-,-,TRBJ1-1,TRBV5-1,CASSLYAEVSTEAFF,TGCGCCAGCAGCTTGTATGCGGAGGTGAGCACTGAAGCTTTCTTT
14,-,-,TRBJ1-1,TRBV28,CASTLTGTWTEAFF,TGTGCCAGCACTCTTACAGGGACGTGGACTGAAGCTTTCTTT
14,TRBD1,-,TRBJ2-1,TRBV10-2,CASSERGQFGEQFF,TGCGCCAGCAGTGAAAGGGGGCAGTTTGGAGAGCAGTTCTTC
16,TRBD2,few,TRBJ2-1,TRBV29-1,CSVTPGLAGEWNEQFF,TGCAGCGTAACCCCGGGACTAGCGGGAGAATGGAATGAGCAGTTCTTC
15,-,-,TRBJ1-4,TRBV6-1,CASSGRGMTNEKLFF,TGTGCCAGCTCGGGTAGGGGTATGACTAATGAAAAACTGTTTTTT
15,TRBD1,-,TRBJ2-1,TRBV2,CASRKGTGGYNEQFF,TGTGCCAGCAGGAAAGGGACAGGGGGCTACAATGAGCAGTTCTTC
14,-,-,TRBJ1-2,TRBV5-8,CASSLNGGNYGYTF,TGTGCCAGCAGCTTGAACGGCGGTAACTATGGCTACACCTTC
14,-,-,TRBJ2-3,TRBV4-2,CASSHGGDTDTQYF,TGTGCCAGCAGCCATGGCGGGGACACAGATACGCAGTATTTT
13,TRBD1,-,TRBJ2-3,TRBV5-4,CASSNQGADTQYF,TGTGCCAGCAGTAACCAGGGGGCAGATACGCAGTATTTT